Shown below are 31 T cell receptor beta chains from a single sample sequenced in a study of beta chain features in type 1 diabetes. Sequencing targeted expressed TCRB transcripts, as all isolated RNA had been reverse transcribed. Repertoires were generated with immunoSEQ multiplex PCR, while TCRdb's copy carries only in-frame clones and drops some. This sample has more than 140,000 clones, with 9.5% to 10% found just once. The material sequenced was central memory CD4+ T cells from blood. These TCRs come from a woman aged 40 to 50 in good health.

Only a few counts were recorded for this clone. The rearrangement joins TRBV19 to TRBJ2-4, with a possible D match to TRBD2 (5 bases). Germline CDR1 and CDR2: LNHDA and SQIVND (reference sequence). This CDR3 has 15 residues. The V end was cut by 6 bases, the J end by 0 bases, with 12 bases between. CDR3 sequence: CASRLADLAKNIQYF. CDR3 in DNA: TGTGCCAGTAGGCTAGCCGACTTAGCCAAAAACATTCAGTACTTC.

The sample holds many counts of this clone. This rearrangement joins TRBV29-1 to TRBJ1-1; D may be TRBD1 (5 bases). CDR1 SQVTM and CDR2 ANQGSEA come from the germline V gene. The CDR3 runs 13 residues. The ends were cut back, 5 bases at V and 4 bases at J, with 14 bases in the middle. CDR3 residues: CSVQRGLVTEAFF. The CDR3 DNA reads as TGCAGCGTTCAAAGGGGATTGGTCACTGAAGCTTTCTTT.

This chain joins TRBV5-1 and TRBJ2-1; TRBD1 agrees at 7 bases. There are 14 residues in the CDR3. Germline lookup yields CDR1 SGHRS and CDR2 YFSETQ. Trimming took 4 bases from V and 4 from J; bases not matched to a gene: 5. CDR3 sequence reads: CASSLGTEYNEQFF. In DNA form, the CDR3 reads TGCGCCAGCAGCCTGGGGACAGAATACAATGAGCAGTTCTTC. The full variable domain, in which reference TRBV5-1 and TRBJ2-1 provide the parts outside the CDR3, is KAGVTQTPRYLIKTRGQQVTLSCSPISGHRSVSWYQQTPGQGLQFLFEYFSETQRNKGNFPGRFSGRQFSNSRSEMNVSTLELGDSALYLCASSLGTEYNEQFFGPGTRLTVL.

This clone was picked up a small number of times. The genes are TRBV2 and TRBJ1-5; D not certain. The length of the CDR3 is 13 residues. V was cut by 2 bases and J by 7 bases, with 9 bases left in between. Germline V CDR1 and CDR2: SNHLY, FYNNEI. The CDR3 sequence is CASSESQKQPQHF. The CDR3 DNA reads TGTGCCAGCAGTGAATCACAAAAACAGCCCCAGCATTTT.

As DNA, the CDR3 is TGTGCCAGCAGTCAGGCAGAAATATATGGCTACACCTTC. It translates to CASSQAEIYGYTF. The rearrangement joins TRBV2 to TRBJ1-2, with D hard to call. This CDR3 is 13 amino acids long. V was cut by 5 bases and J by 5 bases, with 12 bases left in between. Germline lookup yields CDR1 SNHLY and CDR2 FYNNEI.

This clone turned up a few times. This chain joins TRBV4-2 and TRBJ2-3; 11 nucleotides line up with TRBD2. V was clipped by 2 bases and J by 4 bases; unmatched bases: 5. Germline-derived CDR1 and CDR2 are LGHNA and YNFKEQ. The CDR3 runs 16 residues. For the CDR3, the DNA is TGTGCCAGCAGCCAACGTAGCGGGGGGGCCGCAGATACGCAGTATTTT. This translates into CASSQRSGGAADTQYF.

This clone was counted a few times. The CDR3 DNA reads TGTGCCAGCAGCTTTGCGGGGCGGAACTATGGCTACACCTTC. Translated: CASSFAGRNYGYTF. The chain couples TRBV7-2 to TRBJ1-2; possibly TRBD1 for D (5 bases). V was cut by 3 bases and J by 2 bases, with 10 bases left in between. Germline V gene lookup returns CDR1 SGHTA and CDR2 FQGNSA. CDR3 length equals 14 residues.

The CDR3 DNA sequence: TGCAGCGTAGGGGACAGAGCAAATAGTAACTATGGCTACACCTTC. It yields the protein CSVGDRANSNYGYTF. The rearrangement uses TRBV29-1 and TRBJ1-2; 7 nucleotides align to TRBD1. The CDR3 runs to 15 residues. Unmatched junction bases numbered 11, after V lost 6 bases and J lost 1 base. The germline CDR1 and CDR2 sequences are SQVTM and ANQGSEA.

The J gene is TRBJ1-2, the V gene TRBV11-2; weak D call: TRBD1 (5 bases). CDR3 length: 12 residues. Germline V gene data show CDR1 as SGHAT and CDR2 as FQNNGV. V was clipped by 5 bases and J by 8 bases, with 12 bases between them. The CDR3 region has the DNA TGTGCCAGCAGCCCTCAGGGATGGGGCTACACCTTC. It translates to CASSPQGWGYTF.

This clone has just a few counts. This sequence joins TRBV7-2 and TRBJ1-1; the D gene is possibly TRBD1 (6 bases). V was cut by 3 bases and J by 5 bases, with 10 bases left in between. The CDR3 is 13 amino acids. CDR1 and CDR2 from the germline V gene are SGHTA and FQGNSA. The CDR3 DNA reads as TGTGCCAGCAGCTTGAAGGGGGGGACTGAAGCTTTCTTT. Translation gives CASSLKGGTEAFF.

This clone turned up a few times. V gene TRBV6-6 combines with J gene TRBJ1-6; no clear D. Germline-derived CDR1 and CDR2 are MNHNY and SVGAGI (reference sequence). This CDR3 region has 11 residues. The germline V and J ends were trimmed by 6 bases and 12 bases, with 9 bases remaining between them. CDR3 coding DNA: TGTGCCAGCAGGAACCGGGGACCCCTCCACTTT. Translating gives CASRNRGPLHF.

This clone was observed a few times. The chain carries TRBV27 and TRBJ2-3; 8 bases map to TRBD1. The CDR3 contains 15 residues. J gave up 3 bases and V 4 bases, and 6 bases lay outside the gene matches. Per germline, CDR1 MNHEY and CDR2 SMNVEV (reference sequence). For the CDR3, the DNA is TGTGCCAGCAGTTCCGGACAGGGTCCAACAGATACGCAGTATTTT. Translation: CASSSGQGPTDTQYF.

This chain links TRBV5-1 with TRBJ2-3; tentative D call: TRBD2 (5 bases). CDR3 length equals 15 residues. Deletions cut 4 bases from V and 1 base from J, with 13 bases between. CDR1 SGHRS and CDR2 YFSETQ come from the germline V gene. As DNA, the CDR3 is TGCGCCAGCAGCCGATTAGCGCACGGCACAGATACGCAGTATTTT. It codes for CASSRLAHGTDTQYF.

In its sample, this clone was seen many times. V usage is TRBV7-9 and J usage is TRBJ1-5, with TRBD1 matching over 9 bases. With 5 bases clipped from V and 5 bases from J, the junction kept 7 bases outside the gene matches. CDR1 and CDR2 (germline): SEHNR, FQNEAQ (reference sequence). This CDR3 comprises 15 residues. CDR3 in amino acids: CASSQTGGLDQPQHF. For the CDR3, the DNA is TGTGCCAGCAGCCAAACAGGGGGCCTGGATCAGCCCCAGCATTTT.

This clone has a handful of counts. V gene TRBV19 combines with J gene TRBJ2-3; 7 bases map to TRBD2. The CDR3 totals 15 residues. With 5 bases clipped from V and 4 bases from J, the junction kept 9 bases outside the gene matches. CDR1 is LNHDA, CDR2 SQIVND, per germline (reference sequence). Here the CDR3 reads CASSFEAGRADTQYF. The CDR3 bases are TGTGCCAGTAGTTTCGAAGCGGGGAGGGCAGATACGCAGTATTTT.

This clone was detected a few times. The gene calls are TRBV7-6 and TRBJ2-1, with TRBD2 identical over 7 bases. CDR1 and CDR2 from the germline V gene are SGHVS and FNYEAQ. The CDR3 is made up of 16 amino acids. Trimming took 5 bases from V and 2 from J; bases not matched to a gene: 9. As DNA, the CDR3 is TGTGCCAGCAGCGCTGGACTAGACCTTACCTACAATGAGCAGTTCTTC. Residues: CASSAGLDLTYNEQFF.

A few counts support this clone. V is TRBV11-2 and J is TRBJ1-5; TRBD1 aligns across 8 bases. Losses at the gene ends were 5 bases for V and 4 bases for J; bases not matched to a gene: 7. From germline, CDR1 is SGHAT and CDR2 FQNNGV. This CDR3 contains 15 residues. The CDR3 region has the DNA TGTGCCAGCAGCCCAGACAGGGGACGGAATCAGCCCCAGCATTTT. It encodes CASSPDRGRNQPQHF.

This clone occurred many times. This chain joins TRBV7-2 and TRBJ2-7; a possible D gene is TRBD1 (7 bases). This CDR3 comprises 14 residues. Germline CDR1 SGHTA, CDR2 FQGNSA. The ends were cut back, 1 base at V and 7 bases at J, with 14 bases in the middle. In DNA, the CDR3 is TGTGCCAGCAGCTTAGAGGAGGGGGCGCTGGAGCAGTACTTC. Its protein is CASSLEEGALEQYF.

This clone was picked up a small number of times. The chain links TRBV5-1 to TRBJ1-5, with D hard to call. Germline loops: CDR1 SGHRS, CDR2 YFSETQ. V shed 1 base and J shed 3 bases, with 5 bases lying between them. CDR3 length: 13 residues. CDR3 bases: TGCGCCAGCAGCTTGAACACCAATCAGCCCCAGCATTTT. It specifies CASSLNTNQPQHF.

This chain joins TRBV5-1 and TRBJ2-3; 8 bases are shared with TRBD2. Trimming took 6 bases from V and 6 from J; bases not matched to a gene: 9. The CDR3 has 14 amino acids. The germline V gene has CDR1 SGHRS and CDR2 YFSETQ. CDR3 residues: CASKPGGAGDTQYF. The CDR3 region has the DNA TGCGCCAGCAAGCCCGGGGGGGCAGGGGATACGCAGTATTTT.

The chain is built from TRBV12-5 and TRBJ1-6, with 8 positions matching TRBD1. The ends lost 5 bases at V and 9 bases at J; junction bases unmatched: 9. CDR3 length: 15 amino acids. CDR1 is LGHNT, CDR2 FRNRAP, per germline. CDR3 sequence: CASGPGQGKGSPLHF. The CDR3 bases are TGTGCTAGTGGTCCCGGACAGGGAAAGGGTTCACCCCTCCACTTT.

This clone was detected only a few times. The chain uses TRBV7-8 and TRBJ2-3, with 7 bases that match TRBD1. The CDR3 contains 16 residues. V shed 7 bases and J 6 bases; nucleotides not matched to a gene: 16. The germline gives CDR1 SGHVS, CDR2 FQNEAQ. This CDR3 is CASTRRATGSLDTQYF. The CDR3 nucleotides read TGTGCCAGCACCCGTAGGGCGACAGGGAGTTTGGATACGCAGTATTTT.

This clone appeared a few times. The CDR3 here is CASSLTSGGPYEQYF. In DNA, the CDR3 is TGTGCCAGCAGCTTGACTAGCGGGGGTCCCTACGAGCAGTACTTC. This rearrangement joins TRBV7-2 to TRBJ2-7; TRBD2 agrees at 12 bases. After removal of 3 bases from V and 2 bases from J, the junction contained 2 bases not matched to a gene. Germline CDR1 and CDR2: SGHTA and FQGNSA. The CDR3 length is 15 residues.

The V call is TRBV7-2, the J call TRBJ1-1; D gene unclear. V lost 4 bases and J 4 bases, leaving 10 bases between the germline ends. The CDR3 is 13 amino acids. Germline lookup yields CDR1 SGHTA and CDR2 FQGNSA. In DNA, the CDR3 is TGTGCCAGCAGCTCCGGCCGGGGCACTGAAGCTTTCTTT. Translation gives CASSSGRGTEAFF.

The rearrangement uses TRBV18 and TRBJ1-2, with 10 bases fitting TRBD1. The germline gives CDR1 KGHSH, CDR2 LQKENI. This CDR3 has 14 amino acids. V lost 4 bases, J lost 13 bases, and 12 bases stayed unmatched. CDR3 residues: CASSHRDRGAERTF. CDR3 in DNA: TGTGCCAGCTCACACCGGGACAGGGGCGCCGAACGCACCTTC. Supplemented by reference TRBV18 and TRBJ1-2, the full variable domain reads NAGVMQNPRHLVRRRGQEARLRCSPMKGHSHVYWYRQLPEEGLKFMVYLQKENIIDESGMPKERFSAEFPKEGPSILRIQQVVRGDSAAYFCASSHRDRGAERTFGSGTRLTVV.

The chain combines TRBV18 with TRBJ2-1; TRBD2 matches at 15 bases. Per the germline V gene, CDR1 is KGHSH and CDR2 is LQKENI. This CDR3 contains 15 residues. The trim removed 3 bases at V and 8 bases at J, leaving 2 bases unmatched. The CDR3, as DNA: TGTGCCAGCTCACCGGGACTAGCGGGGGGCGATGAGCAGTTCTTC. This gives the protein CASSPGLAGGDEQFF.

The V gene is TRBV7-2, the J gene TRBJ2-5; D remains ambiguous. Germline CDR1 is SGHTA and CDR2 is FQGNSA. V was shortened by 6 bases and J by 4 bases, with 9 bases between the two germline ends. The CDR3 totals 12 residues. The CDR3 protein is CASRRFGETQYF. The CDR3 bases are TGTGCCAGCAGACGGTTCGGAGAGACCCAGTACTTC.

This clone was detected a few times. This chain uses TRBV6-5 with TRBJ2-2; weak D call: TRBD2 (5 bases). CDR1 is MNHEY and CDR2 is SVGAGI in the germline V gene. Trimming removed 5 bases at V and 2 bases at J, with 12 bases between. This CDR3 region has 15 residues. The CDR3 nucleotides read TGTGCCAGCAGTCGGGTCGGGGATAACACCGGGGAGCTGTTTTTT. Its translation: CASSRVGDNTGELFF.

This clone was seen a handful of times. The rearrangement uses TRBV5-1 and TRBJ2-1; D gene ambiguous. Trimming left V 1 base short and J 0 bases short, with 11 bases between. Germline V CDR1 and CDR2: SGHRS, YFSETQ. The CDR3 spans 16 residues. DNA of the CDR3: TGCGCCAGCAGCTTGACCTTTCCTAGCTCCTACAATGAGCAGTTCTTC. Amino acid sequence: CASSLTFPSSYNEQFF. Variable domain in full (rest from reference TRBV5-1 and TRBJ2-1): KAGVTQTPRYLIKTRGQQVTLSCSPISGHRSVSWYQQTPGQGLQFLFEYFSETQRNKGNFPGRFSGRQFSNSRSEMNVSTLELGDSALYLCASSLTFPSSYNEQFFGPGTRLTVL.

The chain has TRBV14 and TRBJ1-4; D call uncertain. This CDR3 comprises 15 residues. The germline V gene encodes CDR1 SGHDN and CDR2 FVKESK. V lost 2 bases and J lost 8, with 15 bases in between. In DNA form, the CDR3 reads TGTGCCAGCAGCCAAAGTACGGGATTCTCGGAAAAACTGTTTTTT. It translates to CASSQSTGFSEKLFF.

The V and J genes are TRBV6-4 and TRBJ2-1; 9 bases match TRBD2. Trimming at V came to 8 bases and at J to 6 bases, leaving 8 bases not matched to a gene. The CDR3 spans 14 residues. The V gene's germline CDR1 is MRHNA and CDR2 SNTAGT. CDR3 residues: CASSSSSGVNEQFF. CDR3 in DNA: TGTGCCAGCTCTAGCTCTAGCGGGGTCAATGAGCAGTTCTTC.